A selection of T cell receptor beta chains follows, all from one sample in a study of T cell changes during pregnancy in multiple sclerosis. Sequencing used immunoSEQ multiplex PCR; TCRdb keeps in-frame clones, though not all of them. The sample holds tens of thousands of clones, 93% seen once. Sample: peripheral blood, taken after pregnancy. These receptors all come from a female donor with multiple sclerosis, enrolled in a pregnancy study. CDR3s include the opening cysteine and the closing phenylalanine or tryptophan. The D gene is left open where the match is weak. Where a row states a size, it is once, few, many or the class of an expanded clone; other rows omit it.

D gene	V gene	clone size	J gene	CDR3 DNA	CDR3 protein
.	TRBV11-3	.	TRBJ2-1	TGTGCCAGCAGCTTACCTTACCTCTGGCGGGAGCAGTTCTTC	CASSLPYLWREQFF
TRBD2	TRBV4-1	.	TRBJ2-7	TGCGCCAGCAGCCAAGATCCTAGCGGTTGGGAGCAGTACTTC	CASSQDPSGWEQYF
.	TRBV4-3	.	TRBJ1-2	TGCGCCAGCAGCCAAGATACAGGTCCTGTCTCCGATGGCTACACCTTC	CASSQDTGPVSDGYTF
.	TRBV10-3	.	TRBJ2-3	TGTGCCATCAGTGAAAACTACGAGGCAGATACGCAGTATTTT	CAISENYEADTQYF
TRBD2	TRBV7-6	.	TRBJ2-7	TGTGCCAGCAGCTCCCGCGGGGGGCGCTTCGTCCACGAGCAGTACTTC	CASSSRGGRFVHEQYF
.	TRBV5-8	.	TRBJ1-1	TGTGCCAGGCGAAGAGTGAACACTGAAGCTTTCTTT	CARRRVNTEAFF
.	TRBV7-9	.	TRBJ1-5	TGTGCCAGCAGCCCTGGAGTTAGCAATCAGCCCCAGCATTTT	CASSPGVSNQPQHF
.	TRBV2	.	TRBJ2-1	TGTGCCAGCACCCCCCGACTTTACAATGAGCAGTTCTTC	CASTPRLYNEQFF
TRBD2	TRBV7-9	.	TRBJ2-1	TGTGCCAGCAGCCCCGGGACTAGCGGTTACAATGAGCAGTTCTTC	CASSPGTSGYNEQFF
.	TRBV19	.	TRBJ2-1	TGTGCCAGTAGTATAGACGGCGGTTCCTACAATGAGCAGTTCTTC	CASSIDGGSYNEQFF
TRBD2	TRBV14	.	TRBJ2-3	TGTGCCAGCAGCCACGGGAGGGCGAATACGCAGTATTTT	CASSHGRANTQYF
.	TRBV7-9	few	TRBJ1-1	TGTGCCAGCAGCTTAGGTCCTACAGCGAACACTGAAGCTTTCTTT	CASSLGPTANTEAFF
.	TRBV6-4	once	TRBJ1-6	TGTGCCAGCAGCCGCGACGGGAATAATTCACCCCTCCACTTT	CASSRDGNNSPLHF
.	TRBV7-9	once	TRBJ2-1	TGTGCCAGCAGCTTAGGGACAGACAATGAGCAGTTCTTC	CASSLGTDNEQFF
.	TRBV5-8	.	TRBJ1-2	TGTGCCAGCAGCCACAGCAGAACAGGTATAGGTGGCTACACCTTC	CASSHSRTGIGGYTF
.	TRBV28	.	TRBJ1-1	TGTGCCAGCAGGCTCGGGGGGCAGAAGAACACTGAAGCTTTCTTT	CASRLGGQKNTEAFF
TRBD2	TRBV28	.	TRBJ2-7	TGTGCCAGCAGGACGGGACTAGCGGATGGGGGGCAGTACTTC	CASRTGLADGGQYF
TRBD1	TRBV27	.	TRBJ2-7	TGTGCCAGCAGCCCCTTGGGAGGGACAGGGGGCCCCTACGAGCAGTACTTC	CASSPLGGTGGPYEQYF
.	TRBV28	.	TRBJ1-2	TGTGCCAGCAGCCGATTGGGCAGCAACTATGGCTACACCTTC	CASSRLGSNYGYTF
.	TRBV7-2	.	TRBJ2-3	TGTGCCAGCAGCCTTGCGTCCGGGGGCACAGATACGCAGTATTTT	CASSLASGGTDTQYF
TRBD2	TRBV7-6	.	TRBJ2-1	TGTGCCAGCAGTAGAAGGGCTAGCGGGAGTTCAATTGAGCAGTTCTTC	CASSRRASGSSIEQFF
TRBD1	TRBV6-1	.	TRBJ2-5	TGTGCCAGCAGTCAAAACAGGGGAGAGACCCAGTACTTC	CASSQNRGETQYF
TRBD2	TRBV5-4	.	TRBJ2-5	TGTGCCAGCAGCTTGGGACTAGCGGGAGGGGGAGAGACCCAGTACTTC	CASSLGLAGGGETQYF
.	TRBV19	.	TRBJ2-6	TGTGCCAGTAGTATAGATCAGGGGTATTTGGGGGCCAACGTCCTGACTTTC	CASSIDQGYLGANVLTF
.	TRBV6-4	.	TRBJ2-2	TGTGCCAGGGACCGACAGGGACTGGCCGGGGAGCTGTTTTTT	CARDRQGLAGELFF
TRBD1	TRBV6-1	.	TRBJ2-7	TGTGCCAGCAGTGTTTCCGACAGGGTCGACTACGAGCAGTACTTC	CASSVSDRVDYEQYF
.	TRBV5-4	.	TRBJ2-1	TGTGCCAGCAGCTTGGAAGCTGAAGAGCAGTTCTTC	CASSLEAEEQFF
TRBD2	TRBV18	.	TRBJ2-5	TGTGCCAGCTCACCATTTTTCATAGCGGGAGGTCAAGAGACCCAGTACTTC	CASSPFFIAGGQETQYF
.	TRBV10-3	.	TRBJ2-5	TGTGCCATCAGTGAGTCGATAGGGGGGCTAGCGGCCCAGTACTTC	CAISESIGGLAAQYF
.	TRBV6-1	.	TRBJ2-7	TGTGCCACGAGCTCCTACGAGCAGTACTTC	CATSSYEQYF
.	TRBV19	.	TRBJ2-1	TGTGCCAGTAGTCCCTTCCGGGATGAGCAGTTCTTC	CASSPFRDEQFF
.	TRBV6-1	.	TRBJ2-2	TGTGCCAGCAGTGAAGTAGTGGCGGCAGTGAACACCGGGGAGCTGTTTTTT	CASSEVVAAVNTGELFF
TRBD1	TRBV15	once	TRBJ1-4	TGTGCCACCAGAACCAGGGGGAAGGGCACTAATGAAAAACTGTTTTTT	CATRTRGKGTNEKLFF
.	TRBV11-2	.	TRBJ2-5	TGTGCCAGCAGCTTAAAGCGCGGGTGGGAGACCCAGTACTTC	CASSLKRGWETQYF
.	TRBV5-1	.	TRBJ2-3	TGCGCCAGCAGCTTGGTTCATAGTTTGAGCACAGATACGCAGTATTTT	CASSLVHSLSTDTQYF
.	TRBV30	.	TRBJ1-2	TGTGCCTCCAGACAGGACCCCGGGCGGGGCTACACCTTC	CASRQDPGRGYTF
TRBD2	TRBV9	.	TRBJ2-1	TGTGCCAGCTCATCCGGGACTACCTACAATGAGCAGTTCTTC	CASSSGTTYNEQFF
TRBD1	TRBV5-6	.	TRBJ2-7	TGTGCCAGCAGCGGACAGGGGGCGCTTCCCTACGAGCAGTACTTC	CASSGQGALPYEQYF
.	TRBV5-1	once	TRBJ1-4	TGCGCCAGCAGCAAGAGACAGCTCGTCTCAACTAATGAAAAACTGTTTTTT	CASSKRQLVSTNEKLFF
.	TRBV28	.	TRBJ2-2	TGTGCCAGCAGTTTATCCTACACCGGGGAGCTGTTTTTT	CASSLSYTGELFF
TRBD2	TRBV9	.	TRBJ2-1	TGTGCCAGCAGCGTACCGACTAGCGGGAGCATCAATGAGCAGTTCTTC	CASSVPTSGSINEQFF
TRBD2	TRBV30	.	TRBJ2-2	TGTGCCTGGAGAGGACTAGCGGGAGACACCGGGGAGCTGTTTTTT	CAWRGLAGDTGELFF
TRBD2	TRBV29-1	.	TRBJ2-3	TGCAGCACTGGGACTACTGATACGCAGTATTTT	CSTGTTDTQYF
TRBD1	TRBV2	.	TRBJ1-5	TGTGCCAGCAGTGACATGACAGGGTTTAATCAGCCCCAGCATTTT	CASSDMTGFNQPQHF
.	TRBV7-6	.	TRBJ1-4	TGTGCCAGCAGCTTCGAGGGGAGGGTGACTAATGAAAAACTGTTTTTT	CASSFEGRVTNEKLFF